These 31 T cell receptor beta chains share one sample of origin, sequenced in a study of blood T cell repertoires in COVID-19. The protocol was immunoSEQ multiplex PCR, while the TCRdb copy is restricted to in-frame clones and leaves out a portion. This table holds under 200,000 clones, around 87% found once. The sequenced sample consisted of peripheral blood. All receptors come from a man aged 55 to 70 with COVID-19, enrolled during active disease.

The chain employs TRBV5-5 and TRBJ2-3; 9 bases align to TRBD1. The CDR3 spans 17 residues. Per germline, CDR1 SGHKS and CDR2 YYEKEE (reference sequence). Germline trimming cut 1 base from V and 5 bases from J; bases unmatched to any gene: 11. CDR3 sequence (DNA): TGTGCCAGCAGCTTGCTGCACAGGGGGCCTCAGGGAGATACGCAGTATTTT. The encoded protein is CASSLLHRGPQGDTQYF.

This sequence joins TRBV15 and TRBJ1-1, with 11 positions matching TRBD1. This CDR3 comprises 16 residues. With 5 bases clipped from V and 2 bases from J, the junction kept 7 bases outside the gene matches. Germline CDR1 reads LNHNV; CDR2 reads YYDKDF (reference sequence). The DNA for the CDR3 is TGTGCCACCAGCGGCCCCGGGACAGGGGGTAACACTGAAGCTTTCTTT. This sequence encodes CATSGPGTGGNTEAFF.

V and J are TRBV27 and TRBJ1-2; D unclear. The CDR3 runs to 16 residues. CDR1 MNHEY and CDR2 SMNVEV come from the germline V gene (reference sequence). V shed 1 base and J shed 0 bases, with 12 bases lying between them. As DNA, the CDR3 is TGTGCCAGCAGTTTATTCCGAGCGCCCACTAACTATGGCTACACCTTC. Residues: CASSLFRAPTNYGYTF.

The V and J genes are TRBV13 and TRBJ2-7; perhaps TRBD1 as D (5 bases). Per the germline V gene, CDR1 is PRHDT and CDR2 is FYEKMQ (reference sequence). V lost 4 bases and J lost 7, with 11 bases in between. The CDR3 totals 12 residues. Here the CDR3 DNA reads TGTGCCAGCAGCTGGGGTAAGGGGGAGCAGTACTTC. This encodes CASSWGKGEQYF. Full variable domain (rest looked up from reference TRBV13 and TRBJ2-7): AAGVIQSPRHLIKEKRETATLKCYPIPRHDTVYWYQQGPGQDPQFLISFYEKMQSDKGSIPDRFSAQQFSDYHSELNMSSLELGDSALYFCASSWGKGEQYFGPGTRLTVT.

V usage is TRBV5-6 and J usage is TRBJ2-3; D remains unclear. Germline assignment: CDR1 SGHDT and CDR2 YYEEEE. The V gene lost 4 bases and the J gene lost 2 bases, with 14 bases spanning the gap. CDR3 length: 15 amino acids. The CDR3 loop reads CASSRFEPFTDTQYF. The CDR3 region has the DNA TGTGCCAGCAGCCGCTTTGAGCCTTTCACAGATACGCAGTATTTT.

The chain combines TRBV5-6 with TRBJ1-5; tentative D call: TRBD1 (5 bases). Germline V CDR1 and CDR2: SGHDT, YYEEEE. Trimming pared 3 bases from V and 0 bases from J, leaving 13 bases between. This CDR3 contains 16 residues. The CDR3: CASSWVPGNSNQPQHF. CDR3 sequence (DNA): TGTGCCAGCAGCTGGGTGCCAGGGAATAGCAATCAGCCCCAGCATTTT.

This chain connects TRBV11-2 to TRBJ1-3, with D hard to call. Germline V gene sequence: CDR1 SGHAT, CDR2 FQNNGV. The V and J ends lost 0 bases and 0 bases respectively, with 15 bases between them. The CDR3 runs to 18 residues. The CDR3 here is CASSLDPARGYSGNTIYF. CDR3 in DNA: TGTGCCAGCAGCTTAGATCCGGCCCGAGGGTACTCTGGAAACACCATATATTTT.

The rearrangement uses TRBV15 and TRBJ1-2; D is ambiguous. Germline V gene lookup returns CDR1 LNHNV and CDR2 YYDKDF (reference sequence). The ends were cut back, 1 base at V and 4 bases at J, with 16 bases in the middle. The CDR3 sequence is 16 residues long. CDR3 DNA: TGTGCCACCAGCAGAGCCACCAGGCCTCCTTCCTATGGCTACACCTTC. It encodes CATSRATRPPSYGYTF.

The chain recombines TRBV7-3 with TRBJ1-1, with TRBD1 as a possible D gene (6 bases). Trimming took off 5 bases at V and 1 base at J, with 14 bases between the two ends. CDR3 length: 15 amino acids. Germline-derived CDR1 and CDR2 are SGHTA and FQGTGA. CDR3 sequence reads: CASSPQGSGNTEAFF. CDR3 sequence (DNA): TGTGCCAGCAGCCCACAGGGATCGGGGAACACTGAAGCTTTCTTT. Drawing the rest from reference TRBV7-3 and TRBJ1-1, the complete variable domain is GAGVSQTPSNKVTEKGKYVELRCDPISGHTALYWYRQSLGQGPEFLIYFQGTGAADDSGLPNDRFFAVRPEGSVSTLKIQRTERGDSAVYLCASSPQGSGNTEAFFGQGTRLTVV.

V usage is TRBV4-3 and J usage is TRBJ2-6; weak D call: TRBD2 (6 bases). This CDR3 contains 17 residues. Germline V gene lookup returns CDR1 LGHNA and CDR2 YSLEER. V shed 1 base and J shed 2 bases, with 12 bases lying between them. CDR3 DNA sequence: TGCGCCAGCAGCCAAGGGCGCGGGGCTGCTGGGGCCAACGTCCTGACTTTC. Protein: CASSQGRGAAGANVLTF.

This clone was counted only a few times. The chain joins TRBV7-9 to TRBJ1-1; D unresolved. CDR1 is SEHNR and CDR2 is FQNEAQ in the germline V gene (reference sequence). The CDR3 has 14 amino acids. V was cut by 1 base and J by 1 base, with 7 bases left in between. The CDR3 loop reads CASSLEYRNTEAFF. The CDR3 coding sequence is TGTGCCAGCAGCTTAGAGTATAGGAACACTGAAGCTTTCTTT.

This chain's CDR3 is CASSGTGRSYEQYF. In nucleotides, the CDR3 is TGTGCCAGTAGCGGGACAGGGAGATCCTACGAGCAGTACTTC. The chain recombines TRBV19 with TRBJ2-7; 9 nucleotides match TRBD1. From germline, CDR1 is LNHDA and CDR2 SQIVND (reference sequence). CDR3 size: 14 residues. J gave up 1 base and V 6 bases, and 4 bases lay outside the gene matches.

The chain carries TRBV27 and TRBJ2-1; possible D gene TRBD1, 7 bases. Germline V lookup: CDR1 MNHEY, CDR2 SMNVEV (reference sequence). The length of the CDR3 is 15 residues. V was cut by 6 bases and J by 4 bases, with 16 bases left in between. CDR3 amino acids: CASRPAAGGYNEQFF. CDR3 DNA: TGTGCCAGCAGGCCCGCAGCAGGGGGGTACAATGAGCAGTTCTTC.

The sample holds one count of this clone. CDR3 coding DNA: TGTGCCAGCAGCCTAGACCGGACAGGGCGTCGTATCGGCTACACCTTC. This sequence encodes CASSLDRTGRRIGYTF. This sequence joins TRBV7-9 and TRBJ1-2, with 8 bases aligning to TRBD1. Germline V CDR1 and CDR2: SEHNR, FQNEAQ (reference sequence). This CDR3 region has 16 residues. The V and J ends lost 5 bases and 8 bases, in that order; junction bases with no gene match: 16.

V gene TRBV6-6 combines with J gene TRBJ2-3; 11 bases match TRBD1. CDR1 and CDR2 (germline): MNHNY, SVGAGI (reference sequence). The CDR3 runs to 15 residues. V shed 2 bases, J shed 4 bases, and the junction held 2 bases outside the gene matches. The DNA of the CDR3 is TGTGCCAGCAGTTACGGACAGGGGGCCTCAGATACGCAGTATTTT. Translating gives CASSYGQGASDTQYF.

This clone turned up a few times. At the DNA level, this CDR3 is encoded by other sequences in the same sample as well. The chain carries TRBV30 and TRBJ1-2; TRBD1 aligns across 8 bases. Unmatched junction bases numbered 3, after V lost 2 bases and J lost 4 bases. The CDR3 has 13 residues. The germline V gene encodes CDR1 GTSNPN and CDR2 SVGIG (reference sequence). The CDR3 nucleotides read TGTGCCTGGAGTCGGGACAGGCCCTATGGCTACACCTTC. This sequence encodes CAWSRDRPYGYTF.

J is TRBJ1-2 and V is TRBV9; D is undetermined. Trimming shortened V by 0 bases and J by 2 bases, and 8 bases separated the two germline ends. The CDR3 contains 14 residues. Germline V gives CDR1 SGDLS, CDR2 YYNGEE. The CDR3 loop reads CASSVVGVNYGYTF. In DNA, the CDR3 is TGTGCCAGCAGCGTAGTAGGAGTCAACTATGGCTACACCTTC.

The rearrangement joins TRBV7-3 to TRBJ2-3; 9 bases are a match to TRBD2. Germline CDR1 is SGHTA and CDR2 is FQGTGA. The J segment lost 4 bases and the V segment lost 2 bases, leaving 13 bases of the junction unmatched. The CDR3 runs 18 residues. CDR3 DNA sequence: TGTGCCAGCAGCTTATTTGCGGGGGGGCCGAAGTTGTCAGATACGCAGTATTTT. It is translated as CASSLFAGGPKLSDTQYF.

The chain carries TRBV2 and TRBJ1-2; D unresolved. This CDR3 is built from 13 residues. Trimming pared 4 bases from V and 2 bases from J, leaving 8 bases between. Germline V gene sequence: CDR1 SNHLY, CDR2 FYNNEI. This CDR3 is CASSVSRNYGYTF. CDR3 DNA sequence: TGTGCCAGCAGTGTGTCGAGGAACTATGGCTACACCTTC.

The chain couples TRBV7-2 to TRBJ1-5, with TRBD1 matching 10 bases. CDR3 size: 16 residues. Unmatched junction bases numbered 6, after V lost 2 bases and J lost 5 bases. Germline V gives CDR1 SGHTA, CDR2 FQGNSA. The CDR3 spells CASSLRGGTGDQPQHF. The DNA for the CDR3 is TGTGCCAGCAGCTTAAGGGGGGGGACAGGGGATCAGCCCCAGCATTTT.

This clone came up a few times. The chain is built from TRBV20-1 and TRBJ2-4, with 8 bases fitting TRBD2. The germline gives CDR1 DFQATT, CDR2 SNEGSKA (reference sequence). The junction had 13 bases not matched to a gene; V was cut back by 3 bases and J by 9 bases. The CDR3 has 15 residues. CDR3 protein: CSASSGGAFSPIQYF. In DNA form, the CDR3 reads TGCAGTGCTAGTTCCGGGGGGGCCTTCTCTCCCATTCAGTACTTC.

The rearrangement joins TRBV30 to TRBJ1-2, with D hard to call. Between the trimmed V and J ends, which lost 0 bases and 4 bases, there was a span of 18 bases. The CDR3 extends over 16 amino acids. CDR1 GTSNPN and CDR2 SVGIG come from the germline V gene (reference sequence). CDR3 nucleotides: TGTGCCTGGAGTGTAAAGGACTCCCGAGACTTCTATGGCTACACCTTC. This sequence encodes CAWSVKDSRDFYGYTF.

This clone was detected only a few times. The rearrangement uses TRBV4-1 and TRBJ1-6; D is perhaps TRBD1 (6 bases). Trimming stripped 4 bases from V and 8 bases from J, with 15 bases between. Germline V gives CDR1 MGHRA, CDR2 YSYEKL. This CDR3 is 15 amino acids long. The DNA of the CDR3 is TGCGCCAGCAGCCTCCGGGGGGGGGCCGATTCACCCCTCCACTTT. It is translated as CASSLRGGADSPLHF.

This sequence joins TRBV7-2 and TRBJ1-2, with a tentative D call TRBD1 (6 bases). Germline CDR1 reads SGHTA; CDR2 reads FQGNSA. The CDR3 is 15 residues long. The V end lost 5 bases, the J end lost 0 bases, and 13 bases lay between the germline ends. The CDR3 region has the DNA TGTGCCAGCAGCGTCGGGGACATATCTAACTATGGCTACACCTTC. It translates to CASSVGDISNYGYTF.

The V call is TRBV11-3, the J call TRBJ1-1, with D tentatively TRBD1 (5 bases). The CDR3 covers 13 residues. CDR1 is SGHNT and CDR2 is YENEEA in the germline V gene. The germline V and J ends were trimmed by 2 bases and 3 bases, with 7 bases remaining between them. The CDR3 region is CASSLTGYTEAFF. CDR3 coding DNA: TGTGCCAGCAGCTTAACAGGTTACACTGAAGCTTTCTTT.

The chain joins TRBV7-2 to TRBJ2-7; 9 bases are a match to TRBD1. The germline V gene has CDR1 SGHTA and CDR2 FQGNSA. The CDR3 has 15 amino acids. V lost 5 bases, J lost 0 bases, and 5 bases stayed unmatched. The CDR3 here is CASSGGTGTSYEQYF. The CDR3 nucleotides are TGTGCCAGCAGCGGGGGGACAGGGACCTCCTACGAGCAGTACTTC.

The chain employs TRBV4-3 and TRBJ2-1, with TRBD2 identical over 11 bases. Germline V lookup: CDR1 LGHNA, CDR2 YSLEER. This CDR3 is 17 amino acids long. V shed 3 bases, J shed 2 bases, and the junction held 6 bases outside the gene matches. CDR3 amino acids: CASSQIAGGLTYNEQFF. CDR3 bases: TGCGCCAGCAGCCAGATAGCGGGAGGGCTTACCTACAATGAGCAGTTCTTC.

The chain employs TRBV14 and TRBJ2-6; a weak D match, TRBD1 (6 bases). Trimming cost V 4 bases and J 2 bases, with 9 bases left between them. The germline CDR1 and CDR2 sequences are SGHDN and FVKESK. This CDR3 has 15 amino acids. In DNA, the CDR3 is TGTGCCAGCAGCCTACAGGGAACTGGGGCCAACGTCCTGACTTTC. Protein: CASSLQGTGANVLTF.

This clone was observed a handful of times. The CDR3 here is CASSSGIPYEQYF. In DNA form, the CDR3 reads TGTGCCAGCAGCTCAGGGATTCCCTACGAGCAGTACTTC. The chain couples TRBV5-6 to TRBJ2-7; TRBD1 might be the D (5 bases). The V end was cut by 3 bases, the J end by 2 bases, with 9 bases between. CDR3 length: 13 amino acids. Germline CDR1 and CDR2: SGHDT and YYEEEE.

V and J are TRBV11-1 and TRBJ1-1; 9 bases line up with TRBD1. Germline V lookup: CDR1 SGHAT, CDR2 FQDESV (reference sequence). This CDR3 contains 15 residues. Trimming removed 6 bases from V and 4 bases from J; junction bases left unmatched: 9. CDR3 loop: CASSSTGGRGTEAFF. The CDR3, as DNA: TGTGCCAGCAGTTCTACAGGGGGCAGAGGCACTGAAGCTTTCTTT.

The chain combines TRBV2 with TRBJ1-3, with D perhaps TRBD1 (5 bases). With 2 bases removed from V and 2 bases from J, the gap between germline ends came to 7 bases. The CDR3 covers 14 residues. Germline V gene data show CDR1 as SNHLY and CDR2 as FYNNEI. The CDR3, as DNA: TGTGCCAGCAGTGAACGGGGGGCTGGAAACACCATATATTTT. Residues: CASSERGAGNTIYF.